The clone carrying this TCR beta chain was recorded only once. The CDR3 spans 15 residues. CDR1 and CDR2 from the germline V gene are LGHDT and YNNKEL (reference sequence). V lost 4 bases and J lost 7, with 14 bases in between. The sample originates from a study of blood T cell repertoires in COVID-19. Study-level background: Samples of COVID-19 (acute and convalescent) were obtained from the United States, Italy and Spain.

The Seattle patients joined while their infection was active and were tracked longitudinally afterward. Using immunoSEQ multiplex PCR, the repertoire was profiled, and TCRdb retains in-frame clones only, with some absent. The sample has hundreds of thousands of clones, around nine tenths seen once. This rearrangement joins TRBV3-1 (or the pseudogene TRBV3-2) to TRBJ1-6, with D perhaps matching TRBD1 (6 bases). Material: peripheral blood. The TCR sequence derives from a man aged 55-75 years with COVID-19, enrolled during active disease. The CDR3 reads CASSLRTAENSPLHF. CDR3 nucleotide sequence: TGTGCCAGCAGCCTCCGGACAGCCGAGAATTCACCCCTCCACTTT.